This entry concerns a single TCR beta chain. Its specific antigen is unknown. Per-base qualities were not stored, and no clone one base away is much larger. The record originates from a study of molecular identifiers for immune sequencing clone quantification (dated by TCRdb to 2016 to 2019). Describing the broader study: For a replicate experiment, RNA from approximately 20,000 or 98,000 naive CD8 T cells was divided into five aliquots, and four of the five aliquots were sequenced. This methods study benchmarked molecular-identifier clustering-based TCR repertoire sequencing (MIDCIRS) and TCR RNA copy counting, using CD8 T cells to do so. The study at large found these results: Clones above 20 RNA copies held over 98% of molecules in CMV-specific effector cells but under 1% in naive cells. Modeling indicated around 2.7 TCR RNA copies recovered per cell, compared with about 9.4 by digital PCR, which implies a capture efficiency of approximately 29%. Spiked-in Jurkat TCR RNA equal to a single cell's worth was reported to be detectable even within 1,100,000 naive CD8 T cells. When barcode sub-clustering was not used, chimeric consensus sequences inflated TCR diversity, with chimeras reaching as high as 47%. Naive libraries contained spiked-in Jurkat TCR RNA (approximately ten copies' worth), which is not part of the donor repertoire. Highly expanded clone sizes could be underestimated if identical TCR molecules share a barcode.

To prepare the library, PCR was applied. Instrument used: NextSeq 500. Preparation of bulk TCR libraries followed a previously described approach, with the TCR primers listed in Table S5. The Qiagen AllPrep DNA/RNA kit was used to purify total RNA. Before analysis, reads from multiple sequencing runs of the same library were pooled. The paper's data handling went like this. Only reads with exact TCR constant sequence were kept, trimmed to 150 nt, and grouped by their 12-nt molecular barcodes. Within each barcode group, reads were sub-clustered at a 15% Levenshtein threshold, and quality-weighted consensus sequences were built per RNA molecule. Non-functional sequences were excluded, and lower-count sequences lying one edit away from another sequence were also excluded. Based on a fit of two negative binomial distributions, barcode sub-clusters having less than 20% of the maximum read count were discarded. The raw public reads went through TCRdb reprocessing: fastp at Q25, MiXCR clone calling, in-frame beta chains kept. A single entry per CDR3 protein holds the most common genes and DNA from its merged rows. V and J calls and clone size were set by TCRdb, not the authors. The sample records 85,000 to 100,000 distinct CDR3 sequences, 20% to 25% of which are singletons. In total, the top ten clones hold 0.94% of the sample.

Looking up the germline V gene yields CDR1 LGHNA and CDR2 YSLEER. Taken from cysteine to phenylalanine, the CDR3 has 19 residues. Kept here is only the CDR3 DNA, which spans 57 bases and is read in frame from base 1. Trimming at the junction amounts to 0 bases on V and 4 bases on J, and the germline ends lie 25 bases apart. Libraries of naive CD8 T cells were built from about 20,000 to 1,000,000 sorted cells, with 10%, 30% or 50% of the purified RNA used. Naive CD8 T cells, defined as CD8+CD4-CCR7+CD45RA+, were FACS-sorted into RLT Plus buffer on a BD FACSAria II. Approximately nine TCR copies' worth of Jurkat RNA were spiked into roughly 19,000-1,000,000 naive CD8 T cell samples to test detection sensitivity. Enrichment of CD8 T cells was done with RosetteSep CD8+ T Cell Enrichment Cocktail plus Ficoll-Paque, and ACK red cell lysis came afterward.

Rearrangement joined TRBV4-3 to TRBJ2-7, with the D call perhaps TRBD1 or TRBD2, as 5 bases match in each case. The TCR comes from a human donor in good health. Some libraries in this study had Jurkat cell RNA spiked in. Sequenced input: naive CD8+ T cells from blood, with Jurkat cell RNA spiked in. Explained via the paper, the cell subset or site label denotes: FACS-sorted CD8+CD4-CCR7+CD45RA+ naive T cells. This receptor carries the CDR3 CASSQEGGHLGFGGYEQYF. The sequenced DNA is TGCGCCAGCAGCCAAGAGGGTGGACACCTAGGCTTTGGGGGTTACGAGCAGTACTTC.